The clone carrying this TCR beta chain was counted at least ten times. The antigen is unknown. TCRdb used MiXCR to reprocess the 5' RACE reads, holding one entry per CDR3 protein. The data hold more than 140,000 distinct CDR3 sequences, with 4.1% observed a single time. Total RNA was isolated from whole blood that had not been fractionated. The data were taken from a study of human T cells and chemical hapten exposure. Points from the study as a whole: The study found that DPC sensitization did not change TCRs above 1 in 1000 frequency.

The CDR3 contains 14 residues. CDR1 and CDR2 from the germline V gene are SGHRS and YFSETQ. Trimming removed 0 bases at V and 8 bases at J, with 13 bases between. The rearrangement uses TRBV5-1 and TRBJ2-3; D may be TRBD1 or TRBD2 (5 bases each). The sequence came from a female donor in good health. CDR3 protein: CASSLAGAASTQYF. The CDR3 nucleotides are TGCGCCAGCAGCTTGGCCGGGGCCGCGAGTACGCAGTATTTT.